This is a list of T cell receptor beta chains from one sample in a study of cytomegalovirus exposure and HLA in healthy donors. Sequencing was performed with immunoSEQ multiplex PCR; in TCRdb, only in-frame clones are kept and a portion is missing. The sample contains about 120,000 clones, 86% of which appear only once. The sample comprised PBMCs. All receptors come from a man aged 35-49 years in good health and CMV-seronegative. Each CDR3 is given without its conserved first and last residue. D genes are given only for firm matches.

j_gene,d_gene,v_gene,CDR3aa
TRBJ1-5,TRBD1,TRBV28,ASSSPDRNYNQPQH
TRBJ1-1,-,TRBV7-9,ASSLARRDTEAF
TRBJ1-1,-,TRBV5-1,ASSLGQTMNTEAF
TRBJ2-7,TRBD1,TRBV6-4,ASSRDRGSEQY
TRBJ2-1,-,TRBV7-2,ASSSSSYNEQF
TRBJ1-1,-,TRBV29-1,SVGKGANTEAF
TRBJ2-7,-,TRBV5-6,ASTPGAEHTYEQY
TRBJ2-2,TRBD1,TRBV5-1,ASSQGQGGTGELF
TRBJ2-1,TRBD1,TRBV5-1,ASSLNRGLKQF
TRBJ1-1,-,TRBV7-3,ASSSGFTEAF
TRBJ1-1,-,TRBV19,ASSWRQPSTEAF
TRBJ2-3,TRBD2,TRBV7-9,ASSSGLARGDTQY
TRBJ2-7,-,TRBV6-5,ASRHGNYEQY
TRBJ1-1,TRBD1,TRBV13,ASSSNTGGYTEAF
TRBJ2-2,-,TRBV7-3,ASSPILLANTGELF
TRBJ1-1,-,TRBV19,ASSIWRGAGAF
TRBJ2-5,-,TRBV4-2,ASSHSLTVETQY
TRBJ1-5,-,TRBV5-6,ASSLGRGSNQPQH